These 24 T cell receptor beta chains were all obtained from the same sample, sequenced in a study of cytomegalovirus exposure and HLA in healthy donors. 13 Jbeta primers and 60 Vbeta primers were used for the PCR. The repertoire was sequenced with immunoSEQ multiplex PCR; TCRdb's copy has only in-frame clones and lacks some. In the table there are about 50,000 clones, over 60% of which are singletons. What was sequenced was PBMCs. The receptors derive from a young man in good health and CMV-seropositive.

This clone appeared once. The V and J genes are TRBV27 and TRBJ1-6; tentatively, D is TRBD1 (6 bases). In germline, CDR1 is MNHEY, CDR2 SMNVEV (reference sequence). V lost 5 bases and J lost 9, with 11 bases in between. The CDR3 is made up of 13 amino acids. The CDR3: CASSPTGSSPLHF. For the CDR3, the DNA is TGTGCCAGCAGTCCGACAGGTTCTTCACCCCTCCACTTT.

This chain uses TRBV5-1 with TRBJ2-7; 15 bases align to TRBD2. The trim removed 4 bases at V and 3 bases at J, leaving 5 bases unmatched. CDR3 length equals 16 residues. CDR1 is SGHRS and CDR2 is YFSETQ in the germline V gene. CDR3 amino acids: CASSGLAGGPFYEQYF. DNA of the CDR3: TGCGCCAGCAGCGGACTAGCGGGGGGGCCTTTCTACGAGCAGTACTTC.

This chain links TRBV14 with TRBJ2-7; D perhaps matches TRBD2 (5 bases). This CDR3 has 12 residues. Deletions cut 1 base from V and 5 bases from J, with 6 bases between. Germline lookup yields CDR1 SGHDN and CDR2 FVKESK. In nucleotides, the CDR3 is TGTGCCAGCAGCCAAGGAGGGCACGAGCAGTACTTC. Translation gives CASSQGGHEQYF.

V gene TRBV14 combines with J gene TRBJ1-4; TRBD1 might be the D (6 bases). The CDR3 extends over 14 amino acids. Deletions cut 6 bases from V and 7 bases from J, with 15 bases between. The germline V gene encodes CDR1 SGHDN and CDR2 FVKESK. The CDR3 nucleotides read TGTGCCAGCAGATGGTCGGGGGGCAGTGAAAAACTGTTTTTT. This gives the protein CASRWSGGSEKLFF.

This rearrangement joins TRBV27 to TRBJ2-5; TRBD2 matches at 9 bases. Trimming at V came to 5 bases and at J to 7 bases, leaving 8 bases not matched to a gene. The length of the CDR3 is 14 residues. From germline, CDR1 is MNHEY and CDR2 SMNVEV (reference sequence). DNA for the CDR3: TGTGCCAGCAGTGGTCTAGCGGGAACCCCGACCCAGTACTTC. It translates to CASSGLAGTPTQYF.

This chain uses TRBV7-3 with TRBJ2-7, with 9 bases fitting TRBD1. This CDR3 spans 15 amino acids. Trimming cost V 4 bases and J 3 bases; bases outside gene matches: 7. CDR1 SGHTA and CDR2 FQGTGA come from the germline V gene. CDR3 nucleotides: TGTGCCAGCAGCTCCCAGCCGGGACAGGGCTACGAGCAGTACTTC. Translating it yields CASSSQPGQGYEQYF.

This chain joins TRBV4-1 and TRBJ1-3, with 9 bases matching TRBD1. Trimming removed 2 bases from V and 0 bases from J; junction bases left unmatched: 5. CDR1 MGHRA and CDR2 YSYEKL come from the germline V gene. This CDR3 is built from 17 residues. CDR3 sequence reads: CASSQPGQGTSGNTIYF. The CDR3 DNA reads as TGCGCCAGCAGCCAACCCGGACAGGGGACCTCTGGAAACACCATATATTTT.

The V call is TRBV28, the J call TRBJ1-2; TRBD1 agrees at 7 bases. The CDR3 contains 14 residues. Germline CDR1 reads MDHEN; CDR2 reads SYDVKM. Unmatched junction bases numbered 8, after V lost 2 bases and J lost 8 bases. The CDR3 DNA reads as TGTGCCAGCAGTTTAAGGGGGCGCGGTATAGGCTACACCTTC. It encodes CASSLRGRGIGYTF.

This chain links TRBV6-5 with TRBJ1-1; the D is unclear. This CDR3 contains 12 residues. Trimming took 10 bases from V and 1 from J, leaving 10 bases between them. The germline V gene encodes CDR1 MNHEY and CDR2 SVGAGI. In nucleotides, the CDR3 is TGTGCCACCACCCGGGGGAACACTGAAGCTTTCTTT. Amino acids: CATTRGNTEAFF.

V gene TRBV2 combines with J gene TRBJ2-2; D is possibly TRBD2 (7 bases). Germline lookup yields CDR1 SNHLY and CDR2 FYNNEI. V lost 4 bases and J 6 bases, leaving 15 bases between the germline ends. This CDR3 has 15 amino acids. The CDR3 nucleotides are TGTGCCAGCAGTGTAGGGGGGGGCCCCTCCGGGGAGCTGTTTTTT. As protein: CASSVGGGPSGELFF.

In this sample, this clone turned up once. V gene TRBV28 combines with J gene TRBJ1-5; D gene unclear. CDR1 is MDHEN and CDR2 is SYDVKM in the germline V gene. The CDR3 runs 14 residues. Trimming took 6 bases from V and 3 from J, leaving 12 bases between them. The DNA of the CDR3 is TGTGCCAGCAGACTGGGAGCACCCAATCAGCCCCAGCATTTT. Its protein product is CASRLGAPNQPQHF.

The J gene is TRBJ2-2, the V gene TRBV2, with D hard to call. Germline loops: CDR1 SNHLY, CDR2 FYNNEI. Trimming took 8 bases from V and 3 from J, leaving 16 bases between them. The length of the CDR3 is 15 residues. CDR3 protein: CASGDLSPYTGELFF. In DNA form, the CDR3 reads TGTGCCAGCGGAGATCTTTCACCTTACACCGGGGAGCTGTTTTTT.

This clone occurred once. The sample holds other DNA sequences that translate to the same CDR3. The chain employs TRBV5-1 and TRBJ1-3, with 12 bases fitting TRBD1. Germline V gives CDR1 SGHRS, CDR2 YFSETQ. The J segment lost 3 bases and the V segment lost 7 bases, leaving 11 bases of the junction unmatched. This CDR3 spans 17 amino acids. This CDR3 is CASSTVGTGGGGNTIYF. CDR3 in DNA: TGCGCCAGCTCAACTGTAGGGACAGGGGGCGGTGGAAACACCATATATTTT.

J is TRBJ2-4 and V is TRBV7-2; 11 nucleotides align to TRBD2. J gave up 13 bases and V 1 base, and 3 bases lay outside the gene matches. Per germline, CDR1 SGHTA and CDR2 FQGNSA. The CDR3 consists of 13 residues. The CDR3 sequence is CASSLERLAGQYF. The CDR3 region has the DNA TGTGCCAGCAGCTTAGAACGACTAGCGGGGCAGTACTTC.

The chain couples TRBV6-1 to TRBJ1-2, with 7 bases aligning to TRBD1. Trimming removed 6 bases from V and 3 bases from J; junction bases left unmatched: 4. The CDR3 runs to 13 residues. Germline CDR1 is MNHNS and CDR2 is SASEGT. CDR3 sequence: CASRPDRDYGYTF. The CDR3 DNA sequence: TGTGCCAGCAGACCCGACAGGGACTATGGCTACACCTTC.

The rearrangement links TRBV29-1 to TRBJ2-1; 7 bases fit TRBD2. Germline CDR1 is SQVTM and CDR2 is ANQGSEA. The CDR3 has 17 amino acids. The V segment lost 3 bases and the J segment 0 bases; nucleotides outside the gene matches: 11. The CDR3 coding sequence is TGCAGCGTTGACACGGCTAGCGGACTGAGCTCCTACAATGAGCAGTTCTTC. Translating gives CSVDTASGLSSYNEQFF.

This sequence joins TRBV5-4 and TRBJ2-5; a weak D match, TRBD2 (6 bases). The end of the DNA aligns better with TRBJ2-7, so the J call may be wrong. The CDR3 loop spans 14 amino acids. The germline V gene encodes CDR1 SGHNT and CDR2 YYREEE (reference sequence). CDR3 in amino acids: CASSFGTGGYEQYF. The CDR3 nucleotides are TGTGCCAGCAGCTTCGGGACTGGAGGCTACGAGCAGTACTTC.

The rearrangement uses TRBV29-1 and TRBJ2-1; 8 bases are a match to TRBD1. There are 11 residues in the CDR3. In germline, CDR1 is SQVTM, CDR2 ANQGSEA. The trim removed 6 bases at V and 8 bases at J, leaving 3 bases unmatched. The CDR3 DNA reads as TGCAGCGTCTGGACAGGGCATGAGCAGTTCTTC. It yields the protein CSVWTGHEQFF.

The CDR3 sequence: CASTLIGGQTF. In DNA form, the CDR3 reads TGTGCCAGCACCCTTATAGGGGGACAAACCTTC. The V call is TRBV5-6, the J call TRBJ1-2, with a weak D call TRBD1 (6 bases). Germline assignment: CDR1 SGHDT and CDR2 YYEEEE. The CDR3 contains 11 residues. V was clipped by 6 bases and J by 14 bases, with 17 bases between them.

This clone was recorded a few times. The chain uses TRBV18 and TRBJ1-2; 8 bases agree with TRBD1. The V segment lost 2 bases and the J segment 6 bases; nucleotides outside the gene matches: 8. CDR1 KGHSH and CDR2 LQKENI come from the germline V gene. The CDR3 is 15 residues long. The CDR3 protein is CASSPSLTGADGYTF. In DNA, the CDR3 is TGTGCCAGCTCACCATCTCTGACAGGGGCGGATGGCTACACCTTC. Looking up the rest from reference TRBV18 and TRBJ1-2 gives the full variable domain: NAGVMQNPRHLVRRRGQEARLRCSPMKGHSHVYWYRQLPEEGLKFMVYLQKENIIDESGMPKERFSAEFPKEGPSILRIQQVVRGDSAAYFCASSPSLTGADGYTFGSGTRLTVV.

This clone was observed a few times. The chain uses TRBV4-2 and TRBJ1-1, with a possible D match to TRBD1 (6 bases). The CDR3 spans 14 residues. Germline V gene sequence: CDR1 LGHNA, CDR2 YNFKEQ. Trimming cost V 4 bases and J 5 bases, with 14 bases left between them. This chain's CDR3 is CASSLIQGGTEAFF. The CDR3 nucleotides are TGTGCCAGCAGCCTGATACAGGGAGGGACTGAAGCTTTCTTT.

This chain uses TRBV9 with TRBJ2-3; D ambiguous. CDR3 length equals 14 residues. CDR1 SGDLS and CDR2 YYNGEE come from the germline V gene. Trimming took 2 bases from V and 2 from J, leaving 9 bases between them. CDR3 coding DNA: TGTGCCAGCAGCGTCGACTCGAACACAGATACGCAGTATTTT. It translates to CASSVDSNTDTQYF.

This chain's CDR3 is CASSVSGNSPLHF. The DNA of the CDR3 is TGTGCCAGCAGCGTCTCGGGAAATTCACCCCTCCACTTT. V usage is TRBV9 and J usage is TRBJ1-6; D gene uncertain. Trimming removed 2 bases from V and 7 bases from J, with 7 bases in between. Per the germline V gene, CDR1 is SGDLS and CDR2 is YYNGEE. This CDR3 has 13 amino acids.

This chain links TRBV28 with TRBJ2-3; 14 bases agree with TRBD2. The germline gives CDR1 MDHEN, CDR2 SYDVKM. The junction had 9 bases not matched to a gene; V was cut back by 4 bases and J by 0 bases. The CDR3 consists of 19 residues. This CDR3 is CASSSSGTSGGGSTDTQYF. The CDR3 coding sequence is TGTGCCAGCAGTTCCTCCGGGACTAGCGGGGGAGGCAGCACAGATACGCAGTATTTT. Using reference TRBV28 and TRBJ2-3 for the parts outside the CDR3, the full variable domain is DVKVTQSSRYLVKRTGEKVFLECVQDMDHENMFWYRQDPGLGLRLIYFSYDVKMKEKGDIPEGYSVSREKKERFSLILESASTNQTSMYLCASSSSGTSGGGSTDTQYFGPGTRLTVL.